The clone carrying this TCR beta chain was observed a handful of times. Source material for PBMCs was less than 12 ml fresh peripheral blood. It was RNA transcripts that yielded the amplified TCR beta CDR3 regions. Carried out on the TCR CDR3, a first-round RT-PCR used the HTBI primer set. TCRdb reprocessed the multiplex PCR reads with MiXCR, giving one entry per CDR3 protein. The sample carries over 300,000 distinct CDR3 sequences, about 15% recorded once. This sample stems from a study of T cells in Graves' hyperthyroidism and ophthalmopathy. Study-level background: It was at initial diagnosis, before any treatment, that peripheral blood was collected.

The CDR3 totals 17 residues. V was clipped by 5 bases and J by 0 bases; unmatched bases: 3. Germline loops: CDR1 MDHEN, CDR2 SYDVKM. This receptor was obtained from a woman aged 60-75 years with Graves' hyperthyroidism. This chain connects TRBV28 to TRBJ2-6, with TRBD2 identical over 11 bases. Sequenced: blood. The CDR3 DNA reads TGTGCCAGCAGTACCGGGACTAGCGGCTCTGGGGCCAACGTCCTGACTTTC. It encodes CASSTGTSGSGANVLTF.